This TCR beta chain came from a study of identical twins. Unique molecular identifiers were present on cDNA, and template switching added a universal primer site. TCRdb re-called the 5' RACE reads with MiXCR, one entry per CDR3 protein. The top ten clones hold about 0.54% of a sample with around 450,000 distinct CDR3 sequences, 13% to 15% of them seen once. Donors were all healthy Caucasians. Note on this clonotype: What it binds is not known.

Study-level findings and limits: Conclusions leaned on cross-sectional statistical analysis and did not track the same donors over time.

The CDR3 sequence is 13 residues long. V lost 5 bases to trimming and J lost 3 bases, with 7 bases between them. The germline V gene has CDR1 SGHTA and CDR2 FQGTGA. The same data also contributed to another study, on yellow fever vaccine responses in identical twins. That work states: Each twin's T cell response to the vaccine was reported to look partly convergent and partly personalized.

This chain joins TRBV7-3 and TRBJ2-2, with D unclear. Sequenced material: CD4+ T cells sorted from blood. The TCR comes from a woman under 30 in good health. The CDR3 loop is CASSRQDTGELFF. The CDR3 bases are TGTGCCAGCAGCCGTCAGGACACCGGGGAGCTGTTTTTT.